The next 3 T cell receptor beta chains were all read from a single sample in a study of T-cell memory formation after mild COVID-19. TCRdb reprocessed the 5' RACE reads via MiXCR and lists one record per CDR3 protein. The data hold around 250,000 distinct CDR3 sequences, with just over 15% observed a single time. The sequencing sample was made of PBMCs or a T cell subset sorted from them (not recorded which). Receptors were obtained from an adult woman who had mild COVID-19 (a few samples of this study predate the infection). Cell type and time point are not known.

This clonotype has more than one count but fewer than ten. J is TRBJ2-1 and V is TRBV27; tentatively, D is TRBD2 (6 bases). Looked up from germline, CDR1 is MNHEY and CDR2 is SMNVEV (reference sequence). Deletions cut 6 bases from V and 7 bases from J, with 19 bases between. The CDR3 is 15 amino acids. The CDR3 spells CASSPRALARNEQFF. The CDR3 DNA sequence: TGTGCCAGCAGCCCTCGGGCACTAGCTAGGAATGAGCAGTTCTTC.

The rearrangement joins TRBV19 to TRBJ1-5; no clear D. V dropped 7 bases and J dropped 0 bases, with 13 bases sitting between them. This CDR3 region has 15 residues. Germline V CDR1 and CDR2: LNHDA, SQIVND (reference sequence). The CDR3 region is CASTDGVNSNQPQHF. As DNA, the CDR3 is TGTGCCAGTACCGATGGAGTTAATAGCAATCAGCCCCAGCATTTT.

This clonotype was seen many times. J is TRBJ1-1 and V is TRBV6-2 or TRBV6-3, with D unclear. In germline, CDR1 is MNHEY, CDR2 SVGEGT. Trimming left V 1 base short and J 8 bases short, with 5 bases between. This CDR3 has 11 amino acids. CDR3 coding DNA: TGTGCCAGCAGTTACTTGCGGGAAGCTTTCTTT. Its protein product is CASSYLREAFF.